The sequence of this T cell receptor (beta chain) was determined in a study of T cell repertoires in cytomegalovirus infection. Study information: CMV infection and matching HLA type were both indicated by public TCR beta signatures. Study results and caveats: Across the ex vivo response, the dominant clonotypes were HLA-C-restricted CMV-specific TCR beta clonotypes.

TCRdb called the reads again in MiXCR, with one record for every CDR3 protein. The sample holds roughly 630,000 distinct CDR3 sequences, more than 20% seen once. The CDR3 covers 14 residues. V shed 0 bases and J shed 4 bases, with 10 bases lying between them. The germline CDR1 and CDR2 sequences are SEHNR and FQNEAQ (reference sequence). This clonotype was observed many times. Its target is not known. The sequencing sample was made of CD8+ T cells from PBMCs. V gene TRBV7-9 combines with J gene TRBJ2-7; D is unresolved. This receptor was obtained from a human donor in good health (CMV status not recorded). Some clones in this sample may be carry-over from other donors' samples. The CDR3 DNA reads TGTGCCAGCAGCTTAGCGCACGGAATATACGAGCAGTACGTC. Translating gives CASSLAHGIYEQYV.